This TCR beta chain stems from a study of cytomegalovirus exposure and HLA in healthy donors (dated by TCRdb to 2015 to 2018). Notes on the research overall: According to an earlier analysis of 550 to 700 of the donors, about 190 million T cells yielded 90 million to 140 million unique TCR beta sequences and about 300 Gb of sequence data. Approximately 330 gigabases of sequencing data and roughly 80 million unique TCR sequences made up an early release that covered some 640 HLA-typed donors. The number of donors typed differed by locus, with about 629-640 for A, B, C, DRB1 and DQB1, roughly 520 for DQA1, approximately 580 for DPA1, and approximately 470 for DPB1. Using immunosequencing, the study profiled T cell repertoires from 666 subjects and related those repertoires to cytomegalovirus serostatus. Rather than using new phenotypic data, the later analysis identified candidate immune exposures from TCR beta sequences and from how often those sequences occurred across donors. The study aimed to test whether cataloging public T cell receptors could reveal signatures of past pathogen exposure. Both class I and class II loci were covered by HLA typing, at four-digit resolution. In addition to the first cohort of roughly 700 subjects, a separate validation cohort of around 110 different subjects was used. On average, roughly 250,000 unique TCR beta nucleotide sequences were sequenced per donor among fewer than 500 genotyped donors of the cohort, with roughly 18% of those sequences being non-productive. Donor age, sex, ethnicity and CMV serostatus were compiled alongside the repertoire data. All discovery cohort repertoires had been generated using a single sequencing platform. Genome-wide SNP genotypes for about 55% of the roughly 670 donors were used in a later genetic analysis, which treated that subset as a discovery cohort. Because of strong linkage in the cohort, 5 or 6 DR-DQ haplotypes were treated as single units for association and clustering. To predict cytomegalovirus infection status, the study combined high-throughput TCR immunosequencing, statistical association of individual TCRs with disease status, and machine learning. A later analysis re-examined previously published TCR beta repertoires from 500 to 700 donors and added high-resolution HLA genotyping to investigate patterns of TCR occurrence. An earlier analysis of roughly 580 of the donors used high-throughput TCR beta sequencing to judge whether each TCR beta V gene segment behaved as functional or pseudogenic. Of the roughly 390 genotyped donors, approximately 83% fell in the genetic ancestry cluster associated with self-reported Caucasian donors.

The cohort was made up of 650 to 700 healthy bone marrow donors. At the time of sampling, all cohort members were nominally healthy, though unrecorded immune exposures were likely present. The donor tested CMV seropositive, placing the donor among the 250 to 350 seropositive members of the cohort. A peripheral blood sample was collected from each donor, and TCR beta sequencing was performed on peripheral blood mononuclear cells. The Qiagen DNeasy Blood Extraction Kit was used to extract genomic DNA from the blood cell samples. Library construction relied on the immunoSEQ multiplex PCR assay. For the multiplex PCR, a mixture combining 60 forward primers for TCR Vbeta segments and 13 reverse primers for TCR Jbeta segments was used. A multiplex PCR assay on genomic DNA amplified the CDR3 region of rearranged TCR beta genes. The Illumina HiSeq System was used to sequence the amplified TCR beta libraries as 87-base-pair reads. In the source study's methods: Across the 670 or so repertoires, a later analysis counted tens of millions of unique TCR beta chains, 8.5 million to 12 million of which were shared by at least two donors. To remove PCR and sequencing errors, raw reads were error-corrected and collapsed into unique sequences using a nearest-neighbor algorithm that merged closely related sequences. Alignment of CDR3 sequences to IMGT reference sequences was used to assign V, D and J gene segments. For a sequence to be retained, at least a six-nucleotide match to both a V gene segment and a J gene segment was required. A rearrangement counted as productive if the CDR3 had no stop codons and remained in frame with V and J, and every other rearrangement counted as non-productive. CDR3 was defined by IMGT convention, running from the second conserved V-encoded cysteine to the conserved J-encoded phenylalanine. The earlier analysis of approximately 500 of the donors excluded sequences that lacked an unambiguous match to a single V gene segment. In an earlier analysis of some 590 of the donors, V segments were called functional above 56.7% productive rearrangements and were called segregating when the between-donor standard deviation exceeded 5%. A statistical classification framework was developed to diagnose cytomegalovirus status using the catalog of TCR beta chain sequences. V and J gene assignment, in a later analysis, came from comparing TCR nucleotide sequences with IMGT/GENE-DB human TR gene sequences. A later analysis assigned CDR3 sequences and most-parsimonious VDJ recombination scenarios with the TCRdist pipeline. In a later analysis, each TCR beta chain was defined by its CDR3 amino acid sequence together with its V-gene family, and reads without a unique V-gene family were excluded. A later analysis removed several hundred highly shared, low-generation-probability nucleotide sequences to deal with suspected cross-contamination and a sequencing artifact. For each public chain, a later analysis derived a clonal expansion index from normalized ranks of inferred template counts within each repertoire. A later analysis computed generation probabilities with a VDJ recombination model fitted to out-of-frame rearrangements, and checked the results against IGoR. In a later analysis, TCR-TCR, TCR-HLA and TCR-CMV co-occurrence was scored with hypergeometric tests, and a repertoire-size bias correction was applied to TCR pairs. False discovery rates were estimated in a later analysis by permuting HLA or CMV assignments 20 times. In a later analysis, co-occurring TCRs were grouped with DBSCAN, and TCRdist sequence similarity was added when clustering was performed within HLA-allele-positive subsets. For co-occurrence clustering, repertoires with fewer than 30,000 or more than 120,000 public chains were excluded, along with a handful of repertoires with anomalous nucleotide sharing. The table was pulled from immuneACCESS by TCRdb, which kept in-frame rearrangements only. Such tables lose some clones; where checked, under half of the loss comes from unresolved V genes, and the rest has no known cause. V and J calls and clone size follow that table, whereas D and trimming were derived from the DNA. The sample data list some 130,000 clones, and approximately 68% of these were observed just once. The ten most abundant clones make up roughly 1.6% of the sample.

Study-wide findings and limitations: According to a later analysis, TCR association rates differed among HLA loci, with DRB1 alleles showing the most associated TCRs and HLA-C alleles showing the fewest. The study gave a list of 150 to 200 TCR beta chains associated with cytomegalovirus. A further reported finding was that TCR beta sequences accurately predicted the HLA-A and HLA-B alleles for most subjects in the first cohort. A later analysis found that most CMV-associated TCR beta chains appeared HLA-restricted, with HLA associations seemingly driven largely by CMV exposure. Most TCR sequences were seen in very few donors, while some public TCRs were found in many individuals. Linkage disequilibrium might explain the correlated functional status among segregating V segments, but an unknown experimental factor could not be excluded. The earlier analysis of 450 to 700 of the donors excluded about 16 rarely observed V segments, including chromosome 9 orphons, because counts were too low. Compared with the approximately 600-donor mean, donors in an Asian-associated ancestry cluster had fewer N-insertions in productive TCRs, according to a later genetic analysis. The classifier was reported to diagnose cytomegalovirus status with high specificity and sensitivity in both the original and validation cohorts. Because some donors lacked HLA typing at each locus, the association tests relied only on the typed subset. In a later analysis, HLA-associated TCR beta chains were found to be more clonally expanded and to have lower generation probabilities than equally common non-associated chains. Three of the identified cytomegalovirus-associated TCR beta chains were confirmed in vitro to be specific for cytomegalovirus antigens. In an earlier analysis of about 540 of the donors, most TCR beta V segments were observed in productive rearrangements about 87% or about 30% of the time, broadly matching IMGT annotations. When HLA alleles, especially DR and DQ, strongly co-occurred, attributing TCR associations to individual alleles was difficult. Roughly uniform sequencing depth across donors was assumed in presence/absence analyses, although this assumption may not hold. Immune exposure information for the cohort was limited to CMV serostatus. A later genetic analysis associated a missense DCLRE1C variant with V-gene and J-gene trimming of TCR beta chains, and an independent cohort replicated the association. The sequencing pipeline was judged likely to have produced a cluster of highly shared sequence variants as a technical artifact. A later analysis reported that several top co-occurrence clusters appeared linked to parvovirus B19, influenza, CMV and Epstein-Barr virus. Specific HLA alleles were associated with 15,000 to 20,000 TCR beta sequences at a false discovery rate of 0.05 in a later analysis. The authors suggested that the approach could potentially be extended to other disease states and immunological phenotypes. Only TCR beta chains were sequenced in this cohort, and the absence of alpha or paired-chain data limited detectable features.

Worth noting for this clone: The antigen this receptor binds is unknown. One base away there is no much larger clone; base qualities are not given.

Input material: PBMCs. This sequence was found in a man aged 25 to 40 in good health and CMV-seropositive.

The nucleotide sequence is given as TGCGCCAGCAGCTCTGGACAGGGTAACTATGGCTACACCTTC. The encoded protein is CASSSGQGNYGYTF. This chain joins TRBV5-1 to TRBJ1-2, and 8 bases in between align with TRBD1. There are 14 amino acids in the CDR3, from cysteine to phenylalanine inclusive. Kept here is only the CDR3 DNA, which spans 42 bases and is read in frame from base 1. From the germline V gene, CDR1 is SGHRS and CDR2 is YFSETQ. The germline V end is reduced by 3 bases and the J end by 1 base; junction bases left unmatched: 2.